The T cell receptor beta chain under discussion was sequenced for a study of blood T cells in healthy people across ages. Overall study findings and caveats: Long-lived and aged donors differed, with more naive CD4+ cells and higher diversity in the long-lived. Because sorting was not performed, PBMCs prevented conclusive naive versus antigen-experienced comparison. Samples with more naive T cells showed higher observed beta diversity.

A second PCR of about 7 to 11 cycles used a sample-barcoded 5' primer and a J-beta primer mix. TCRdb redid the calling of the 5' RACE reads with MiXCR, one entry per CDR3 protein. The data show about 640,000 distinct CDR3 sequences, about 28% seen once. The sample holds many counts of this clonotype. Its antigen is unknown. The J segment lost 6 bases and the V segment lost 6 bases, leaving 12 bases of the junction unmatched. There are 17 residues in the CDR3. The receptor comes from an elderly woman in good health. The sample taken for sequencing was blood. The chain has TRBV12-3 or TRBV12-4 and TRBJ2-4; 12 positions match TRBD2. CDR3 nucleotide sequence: TGTGCCAGCAGCCCAATCAGACTAGCGGGGGCTTTAAACATTCAGTACTTC. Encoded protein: CASSPIRLAGALNIQYF.